The clone carrying this T cell receptor (beta chain) showed up just once. Clones were sequenced by immunoSEQ multiplex PCR, and TCRdb holds only the in-frame ones, with some missing. Of tens of thousands of clones in the sample, roughly 89% are singletons; the top ten hold less than 8%. The V gene's germline CDR1 is MGHRA and CDR2 YSYEKL. The V segment lost 0 bases and the J segment 2 bases; nucleotides outside the gene matches: 7. CDR3 length: 18 amino acids. This sample is drawn from a study of graft-versus-host responses after intestinal transplantation. The sequence came from a human patient who received an intestinal transplant, so some T cells may come from the graft donor. The starting material was bone marrow, obtained around 730 days after intestinal transplantation. The V call is TRBV4-1, the J call TRBJ2-6, with 7 bases fitting TRBD1. As DNA, the CDR3 is TGCGCCAGCAGCCAAGAAAACAGGGGCGCCACTGGGGCCAACGTCCTGACTTTC. The encoded protein is CASSQENRGATGANVLTF.